The rows below give T cell receptor beta chains drawn from one sample of a study of T-cell memory formation after mild COVID-19. TCRdb re-called the 5' RACE reads with MiXCR, one entry per CDR3 protein. The sample contains about 140,000 distinct CDR3 sequences, 6% of which appear only once. The sequenced sample was PBMCs or a T cell subset sorted from them (not recorded which). These TCRs come from an adult woman who had mild COVID-19 (a few samples of this study predate the infection). Cell type and time point are not known. Both conserved end residues are part of each CDR3. For some rows the clone size is stated as once, few or many, or as a class when expanded; others skip it.

v_call,j_call,clone_size,cdr3_aa
TRBV9,TRBJ2-2,.,CASREGQGGTGELFF
TRBV6-5,TRBJ1-4,few,CASALRGRRDEKLFF
TRBV7-3,TRBJ2-3,many,CASSEGGGTDTQYF
TRBV12-3/TRBV12-4,TRBJ2-3,few,CASSYGSDTQYF
TRBV20-1,TRBJ2-1,many,CSAGNRGNYNEQFF
TRBV5-4,TRBJ2-2,many,CASSPGTPTNTGELFF
TRBV7-2,TRBJ2-1,many,CASSPFSGSGNEQFF
TRBV29-1,TRBJ1-2,.,CSVSRGYGYTF
TRBV15,TRBJ2-7,few,CATSRMVAGGIYEQYF
TRBV12-3/TRBV12-4,TRBJ2-6,.,CASSFRGAGANVLTF